The sequence of this TCR beta chain was determined in a study of Tregs in tolerant kidney transplant recipients (dated by TCRdb to between 2018 and 2020). A note on the overall study: The study used TCRbeta sequencing to identify donor-specific regulatory T cells before combined kidney and bone marrow transplantation, then tracked those cells after transplant. Overall study results and their limits: For some patients, the PCR primers changed as time went on, which meant samples from those patients could not be compared with one another at the nucleotide level. Biological reproducibility was not examined directly, but technical replication error appeared to be minimal. Expanding Tregs with activated donor B cells appeared to identify the most biologically relevant and donor-specific TCRbeta repertoire. The study was constrained by small patient numbers, and validation of the findings is required in larger populations and under other immunosuppression protocols. In tolerant patients, donor-specific Tregs expanded more than Tregs overall, which suggests antigen-driven rather than nonspecific expansion.

V and J lose 6 bases and 6 bases, and a span of 13 bases separates them. Based on the germline V gene, the CDR1 and CDR2 sequences are SGHTA and FQGNSA. Including cysteine and phenylalanine, the CDR3 has 13 amino acids. The CDR3 DNA has 39 bases and is translated from base 1. This clone came up once. The target of this receptor is not known. Within one base of it there is no much larger clone, and no base qualities were kept. For TCRbeta CDR3 sequencing, genomic DNA from the sorted cells was extracted using the QIAGEN DNeasy Blood and Tissue Kit. Through immunoSEQ, high-throughput TCRbeta CDR3 sequencing was done commercially, including PCR amplification with internal controls and bias correction. Under the source paper's analysis protocol: Unique productive TCRbeta sequences were defined by CDR3 nucleotide sequence when primers matched and otherwise by CDR3 amino acid sequence together with Vbeta and Jbeta genes. To correct for sorting error, sequences found in more than one sorted population at a frequency ratio of 2:1 or less were discarded, and the remaining shared sequences were assigned to the population with the higher frequency. Donor-reactive sequences were defined as at least 5-fold expanded in CFSE-low cells versus unstimulated cells, with frequency of at least 0.01% in CFSE-low cells. Repertoire divergence was quantified by Jensen-Shannon divergence calculated from the top 100 TCRbeta sequences ranked by frequency. For any sample with multiple sequencing runs, sorting error was corrected in each run separately before the runs were pooled. TCRdb took this table from immuneACCESS and kept in-frame rearrangements with V and J called. Such tables lack part of the clones; where checked against another copy, unresolved V genes explain under half of the gap, and the rest is unexplained. Clone size and V and J calls were adopted from that table, with D and trimming inferred from the DNA. This sample comprises tens of thousands of clones, roughly 90% of them detected only once. Roughly 1.5% of the sample is held by the ten biggest clonotypes.

The transplants used related donors with nonmyeloablative bone marrow transplantation, and mixed chimerism in the human trials was transient. Unstimulated Tregs (CD4+CD25+CD127-), CD4+ non-Tregs (CD4+CD25-), CD4 and CD8 cells were FACS-sorted from thawed PBMCs. A few combined kidney and bone marrow transplant recipients from the ITN036ST trial were included as patients, and samples were available only from these trial subjects. Healthy control blood was processed by Ficoll density gradient to PBMCs and cryopreserved; patient PBMCs were collected before and after transplant. This TCR was recovered from a human patient who received a combined kidney and bone marrow transplant. In patients who had a transplant, some T cells may come from the graft donor. The source was CD4+ T cells from blood (PBMCs), collected 24 months after the transplant. The chain is made from TRBV7-2 and TRBJ2-3, with an unclear D gene assignment. This receptor has the CDR3 CASSRSRADTQYF. The nucleotide sequence is TGTGCCAGCAGTCGTAGCAGAGCGGATACGCAGTATTTT. With all but the CDR3 taken from the reference TRBV7-2 and TRBJ2-3 genes, the full variable domain is: GAGVSQSPSNKVTEKGKDVELRCDPISGHTALYWYRQSLGQGLEFLIYFQGNSAPDKSGLPSDRFSAERTGGSVSTLTIQRTQQEDSAVYLCASSRSRADTQYFGPGTRLTVL.